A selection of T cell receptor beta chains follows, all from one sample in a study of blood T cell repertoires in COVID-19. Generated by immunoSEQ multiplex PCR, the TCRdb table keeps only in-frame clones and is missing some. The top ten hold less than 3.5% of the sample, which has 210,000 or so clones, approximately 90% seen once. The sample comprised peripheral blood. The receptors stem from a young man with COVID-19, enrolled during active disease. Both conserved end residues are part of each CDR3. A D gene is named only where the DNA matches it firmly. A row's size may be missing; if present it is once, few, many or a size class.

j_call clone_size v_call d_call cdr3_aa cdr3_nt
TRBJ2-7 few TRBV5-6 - CASRQVVGEQYF TGTGCCAGCAGGCAAGTCGTCGGCGAGCAGTACTTC
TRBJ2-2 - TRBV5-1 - CASSLTTIYTGELFF TGCGCCAGCAGCTTGACTACAATCTACACCGGGGAGCTGTTTTTT
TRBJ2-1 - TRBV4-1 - CASSWGQDNEQFF TGCGCCAGCAGCTGGGGGCAAGACAATGAGCAGTTCTTC
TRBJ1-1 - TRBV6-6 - CASTHSRGEAFF TGTGCCAGCACCCATTCCCGGGGGGAAGCTTTCTTT
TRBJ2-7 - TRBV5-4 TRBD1 CASSAGQGVYEQYF TGTGCCAGCAGCGCGGGACAGGGAGTCTACGAGCAGTACTTC
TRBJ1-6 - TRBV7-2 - CASSPAGYGSPLHF TGTGCCAGCAGCCCGGCAGGGTACGGGTCACCCCTCCACTTT
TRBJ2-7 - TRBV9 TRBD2 CASSAGLADYEQYF TGTGCCAGCAGCGCCGGACTAGCGGACTACGAGCAGTACTTC
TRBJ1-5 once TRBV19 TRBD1 CASSTPWTGGRDQPQHF TGTGCCAGTAGTACGCCCTGGACAGGGGGAAGAGATCAGCCCCAGCATTTT
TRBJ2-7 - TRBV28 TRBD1 CASSFHQQGAGEQYF TGTGCCAGCAGTTTCCACCAACAGGGGGCAGGGGAGCAGTACTTC
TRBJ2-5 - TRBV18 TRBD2 CASSSPAGRGSQETQYF TGTGCCAGCTCATCACCGGCAGGGAGGGGCAGCCAAGAGACCCAGTACTTC
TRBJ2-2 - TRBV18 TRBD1 CASSPTGQMNTGELFF TGTGCCAGCTCACCCACGGGACAGATGAACACCGGGGAGCTGTTTTTT
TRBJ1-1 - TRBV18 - CASSPPGEATEAFF TGTGCCAGCTCACCCCCGGGTGAGGCTACTGAAGCTTTCTTT
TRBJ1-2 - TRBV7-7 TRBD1 CASSPIRTGGAGKWSYTF TGTGCCAGCAGCCCAATAAGGACAGGGGGCGCGGGTAAATGGAGCTACACCTTC
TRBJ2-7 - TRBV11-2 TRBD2 CASSFTGTSGIYEQYF TGTGCCAGCAGCTTTACCGGGACTAGCGGGATCTACGAGCAGTACTTC
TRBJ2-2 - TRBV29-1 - CSVEAQINTGELFF TGCAGCGTTGAGGCTCAGATAAACACCGGGGAGCTGTTTTTT
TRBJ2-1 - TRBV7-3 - CASSSTGTTYNEQFF TGTGCCAGCAGCTCAACCGGGACAACATACAATGAGCAGTTCTTC
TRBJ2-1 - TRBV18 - CASSPQVPGRTYNEQFF TGTGCCAGCTCACCGCAGGTACCGGGAAGAACCTACAATGAGCAGTTCTTC
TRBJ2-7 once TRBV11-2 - CASSLVEFYEQYF TGTGCCAGCAGCTTAGTAGAGTTCTACGAGCAGTACTTC
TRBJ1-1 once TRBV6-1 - CASSEFLRGILTEAFF TGTGCCAGCAGTGAGTTTCTTAGAGGGATTCTCACTGAAGCTTTCTTT
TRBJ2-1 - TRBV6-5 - CASSYKGVYNEQFF TGTGCCAGCAGTTACAAGGGGGTCTACAATGAGCAGTTCTTC
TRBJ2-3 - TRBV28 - CASSPTIGDTQYF TGTGCCAGCAGTCCCACTATTGGGGATACGCAGTATTTT
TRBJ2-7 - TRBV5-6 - CASSFGGSSYEQYF TGTGCCAGCAGCTTTGGGGGGAGCTCCTACGAGCAGTACTTC
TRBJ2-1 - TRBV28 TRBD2 CASSSWGTSGRDYNEQFF TGTGCCAGCAGTTCATGGGGGACTAGCGGGAGGGATTACAATGAGCAGTTCTTC
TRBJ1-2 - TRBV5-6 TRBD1 CASSWPGQGYGYTF TGTGCCAGCAGCTGGCCGGGACAGGGGTATGGCTACACCTTC
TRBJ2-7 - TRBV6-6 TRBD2 CASRPGGRAYEQYF TGTGCCAGCAGGCCAGGCGGGAGGGCCTATGAGCAGTACTTC